This T cell receptor beta chain was recorded in a study of neurological immune-mediated disorders. Synthesis of cDNA used 5'RACE (with 10-nucleotide random UMIs). TCRdb passed the 5' RACE reads through MiXCR, listing each CDR3 protein once. The repertoire holds some 30,000 distinct CDR3 sequences, with approximately 4.2% as singletons. Among the participants, healthy controls were blood bank volunteers in Maryland, USA. V lost 0 bases and J lost 8; bases outside the gene matches: 7. The CDR3 length is 15 residues. CDR1 is DFQATT, CDR2 SNEGSKA, per germline (reference sequence). In its sample, this clonotype was seen many times. Its antigen is still unknown. Study-level findings and limits: CDR3 amino acid sequences found in expanded clones were never shared across subjects, suggesting private repertoires in all groups. Expansion of TCR clones was greatest in HTLV-1-associated myelopathy and smallest in multiple sclerosis, where it fell below that of healthy controls.

The clonotype was recovered from a man aged 18 to 29 in good health. The material sequenced was PBMCs. The chain carries TRBV20-1 and TRBJ2-1; 10 bases align to TRBD1. This CDR3 reads CSARDPGTGVYEQFF. CDR3 in DNA: TGCAGTGCTAGAGACCCCGGGACAGGGGTCTATGAGCAGTTCTTC.